One and the same sample provided the 6 T cell receptor beta chains below, sequenced in a study of technical replicates of blood from several donors (dated 2017 in TCRdb). Libraries were prepared through the immunoSEQ multiplex PCR assay. TCRdb re-hosts the immuneACCESS table, in-frame sequences only. Its copies lack some clones; in the studies checked, an unresolved V gene accounts for under half of them, and the cause for the rest is not known. This sample gives some 94,000 clones in total; roughly 94% of them show up just once. The top ten clonotypes cover 0.25% to 0.35% of the sample. The sequencing sample was made of T cells isolated from PBMCs. These receptors all stem from a human donor in good health.

The J gene is TRBJ2-7, the V gene TRBV28; TRBD1 aligns across 8 bases. The V segment lost 5 bases and the J segment 3 bases; nucleotides outside the gene matches: 9. This CDR3 has 15 residues. In germline, CDR1 is MDHEN, CDR2 SYDVKM. The CDR3 DNA is TGTGCCAGCAGTCGAACTTCCGGGACAGGCTACGAGCAGTACTTC. This codes for CASSRTSGTGYEQYF. Based on the CDR3 plus reference TRBV28 and TRBJ2-7, the full variable domain is DVKVTQSSRYLVKRTGEKVFLECVQDMDHENMFWYRQDPGLGLRLIYFSYDVKMKEKGDIPEGYSVSREKKERFSLILESASTNQTSMYLCASSRTSGTGYEQYFGPGTRLTVT.

The chain employs TRBV9 and TRBJ1-1; 7 bases are shared with TRBD1. V lost 3 bases, J lost 4 bases, and 6 bases stayed unmatched. CDR3 length: 14 amino acids. From germline, CDR1 is SGDLS and CDR2 YYNGEE. The CDR3: CASSEWGDSTEAFF. The CDR3 DNA reads as TGTGCCAGCAGCGAGTGGGGGGACAGCACTGAAGCTTTCTTT.

This clone was counted once. The rearrangement joins TRBV27 to TRBJ1-2, with D perhaps TRBD1 (6 bases). Germline loops: CDR1 MNHEY, CDR2 SMNVEV (reference sequence). Deletions cut 6 bases from V and 2 bases from J, with 16 bases between. The CDR3 is 15 amino acids. This CDR3 is CASREYTGLNYGYTF. The CDR3 DNA reads TGTGCCAGCAGAGAATATACAGGGTTGAACTATGGCTACACCTTC.

This chain joins TRBV28 and TRBJ2-1, with D possibly being TRBD2 (6 bases). From germline, CDR1 is MDHEN and CDR2 SYDVKM. Trimming left V 7 bases short and J 0 bases short, with 10 bases between. This CDR3 has 14 amino acids. Written as DNA, the CDR3 is TGTGCCAGCAAACTGACTAGCTCCTACAATGAGCAGTTCTTC. As protein: CASKLTSSYNEQFF.

The CDR3 reads CSARQGIDEKLFF. In DNA form, the CDR3 reads TGCAGCGCAAGACAGGGAATAGATGAAAAACTGTTTTTT. V and J are TRBV29-1 and TRBJ1-4; 7 bases agree with TRBD1. The CDR3 contains 13 residues. Germline values: CDR1 SQVTM, CDR2 ANQGSEA. The ends lost 7 bases at V and 6 bases at J; junction bases unmatched: 8.

The chain is built from TRBV5-5 and TRBJ2-1; 15 bases fit TRBD2. This CDR3 comprises 16 residues. Per germline, CDR1 SGHKS and CDR2 YYEKEE (reference sequence). V gave up 4 bases and J gave up 4 bases; unmatched junction bases: 3. The CDR3 region is CASSLGLAGGYNEQFF. CDR3 DNA sequence: TGTGCCAGCAGCCTGGGACTAGCGGGAGGATACAATGAGCAGTTCTTC.